This TCR beta chain was profiled in a study of T cells in Graves' hyperthyroidism and ophthalmopathy (dated by TCRdb to about 2019). At the level of the whole study: Peripheral blood was collected at initial diagnosis, before any treatment. A discovery cohort of roughly 100 patients, about 40 with Graves' ophthalmopathy and over 55 with stable Graves' hyperthyroidism, was used to find distinguishing TCR V-J signatures. Prospective prediction of ophthalmopathy was tested in an independent validation cohort of some 19 hyperthyroidism patients and some 17 patients who later progressed to ophthalmopathy. In addition, the study compared T-cell repertoires in thyroid tissue and in blood from about six Graves' hyperthyroidism patients. After sampling, hyperthyroidism patients received methimazole starting at 30 mg daily, and ophthalmopathy patients received high-dose intravenous methylprednisolone. For training and testing, the 100 or so patients in the discovery cohort were randomly divided in a 7:3 ratio. The paper reports TCR Vbeta CDR3 sequencing of roughly 140 peripheral blood samples: under 45 ophthalmopathy, fewer than 85 hyperthyroidism and roughly 17 progressor patients. What the research found in general, with its limitations: Sample size was not statistically predetermined, and investigators were not blinded to group allocation. In cross-validation, a model built on a 13 V-J signature told ophthalmopathy apart from stable hyperthyroidism with about 90% sensitivity and about 81% specificity, and in testing the same model reached 80%/75%. Most expanded thyroid clonotypes (frequency above 0.001) were also detected in blood, suggesting blood repertoires may reflect thyroid immune responses. In validation, the model predicted progression to ophthalmopathy a median of roughly 6.1 months before onset, with about 71% sensitivity and 72.22% specificity.

This clonotype appeared a few times. Its antigen specificity is not known. No base quality values were provided; no much bigger clone lies one nucleotide off. The hyperthyroidism patients were between 18 and 65 years old and newly diagnosed, with a disease duration of less than 2 months. Any patient with an uncontrolled infection, another autoimmune disease, pregnancy or lactation was excluded. Diagnoses were based on clinical symptoms, serum thyroxine and TRAb, thyroid ultrasound and orbital computed tomography. Blood from progressor patients was drawn when they were first diagnosed with hyperthyroidism, before any ophthalmopathy symptoms appeared. Ficoll-Paque density gradient centrifugation was used to isolate PBMCs from approximately 11 ml of fresh peripheral blood. Patients classed as progressors first received a Graves' hyperthyroidism diagnosis and then went on to develop ophthalmopathy during follow-up. Total RNA was extracted with Trizol reagent, and quality was checked on an Agilent 2100 Bioanalyzer.

The TCR beta CDR3 regions were amplified from the RNA transcripts. A first-round RT-PCR of the TCR CDR3 used the HTBI primer set with the Qiagen OneStep RT-PCR kit. A second multiplex PCR round built the libraries, followed by size selection and purification. Libraries were sequenced paired-end with 100 bp reads on an Illumina HiSeq2000. The published analysis was carried out like this. SOAPnuke was used to process the raw data, removing reads that contained adapters or uncalled bases, had a mean Phred below 15, or lacked an exact match to the constant primer or identifier. COPE v1.2.5 was used to merge the high-quality paired reads, and each unique nucleotide sequence was defined as a clonotype. Clonotypes were aligned to IMGT TRBV, TRBD and TRBJ reference segments using MiTCR v1.1. Analysis was restricted to V-J combinations with a frequency above 0.0001, which covered approximately 99% of repertoires. The TCS score was defined as the ratio of F50 (clonal expansion) to E x V (chaos), calculated using BLOSUM62-based TCRdist between CDR3 peptides within each V-J. Welch's t-statistics and random forest reduced 450 to 600 V-J features to about 12, which were used in a naive Bayes classifier (R e1071). The raw public data were reprocessed by TCRdb itself: fastp quality trimming at Q25, MiXCR clonotype calling, in-frame beta chains only. Every distinct CDR3 protein forms one entry, paired with its most common genes and DNA. The V and J calls and clone size come from TCRdb's table, not from the authors' own analysis. The sample table contains about 770,000 distinct CDR3 sequences; only one count was recorded for over 15% of them. The ten largest clones capture approximately 16% of the sample.

The germline V gene gives CDR1 as SGHVS and CDR2 as FQNEAQ. V is cut back by 2 bases and J by 8 bases, with 4 bases in the junction unmatched. Counted from cysteine to phenylalanine, this CDR3 has 14 amino acids. Here the CDR3 DNA is all that survives: 42 bases in frame from base 1. Sequenced input: blood. This receptor was taken from a woman between 50 and 59 years old with Graves' hyperthyroidism that later progressed to Graves' ophthalmopathy. Rearrangement joined TRBV7-8 to TRBJ2-1, with 9 bases aligning to TRBD1. The sequenced DNA: TGTGCCAGCAGCTTATTAACAGGGGGCGATGAGCAGTTCTTC. Its coded protein is CASSLLTGGDEQFF.